Shown below are 14 T cell receptor beta chains from a single sample sequenced in a study of blood T cells in healthy people across ages. The use of a sample-barcoded 5' primer and a J-beta primer mix characterized a second PCR of about 7 to 12 cycles. TCRdb ran MiXCR on the 5' RACE reads and lists one entry per CDR3 protein. The table lists 550,000 to 600,000 distinct CDR3 sequences, about 25% of them singletons. Sample: blood. The receptors derive from a woman in her seventies in good health.

This clonotype was seen a few times. The CDR3 protein is CASKGSSYNEQFF. The CDR3 DNA is TGTGCCAGCAAAGGGAGCTCCTACAATGAGCAGTTCTTC. This rearrangement joins TRBV6-2 or TRBV6-3 to TRBJ2-1; tentative D call: TRBD2 (5 bases). Trimming pared 7 bases from V and 0 bases from J, leaving 7 bases between. CDR1 is MNHEY and CDR2 is SVGEGT in the germline V gene. This CDR3 is built from 13 residues.

In its sample, this clonotype was seen many times. CDR3 nucleotide sequence: TGTGCCAGCAGTCCAAGGCGCTACGAGCAGTACTTC. Protein product: CASSPRRYEQYF. The genes are TRBV18 and TRBJ2-7; unclear D gene. The CDR3 contains 12 residues. Trimming took 8 bases from V and 3 from J, leaving 11 bases between them. Looked up from germline, CDR1 is KGHSH and CDR2 is LQKENI. Supplemented by reference TRBV18 and TRBJ2-7, the full variable domain reads NAGVMQNPRHLVRRRGQEARLRCSPMKGHSHVYWYRQLPEEGLKFMVYLQKENIIDESGMPKERFSAEFPKEGPSILRIQQVVRGDSAAYFCASSPRRYEQYFGPGTRLTVT.

The V and J genes are TRBV4-2 and TRBJ1-2; D not resolved. The germline CDR1 and CDR2 sequences are LGHNA and YNFKEQ. This CDR3 comprises 14 residues. Trimming took 4 bases from V and 4 from J, leaving 13 bases between them. This CDR3 is CASSPLRTSYGYTF. CDR3 in DNA: TGTGCCAGCAGCCCCTTAAGGACCAGCTATGGCTACACCTTC.

The chain joins TRBV20-1 to TRBJ2-5; D gene unclear. Germline CDR1 reads DFQATT; CDR2 reads SNEGSKA (reference sequence). V was clipped by 7 bases and J by 2 bases, with 8 bases between them. The CDR3 sequence is 11 residues long. The CDR3: CSGTSQETQYF. Written as DNA, the CDR3 is TGCAGTGGTACAAGTCAAGAGACCCAGTACTTC.

Many counts were recorded for this clonotype. V gene TRBV5-1 combines with J gene TRBJ2-5, with a weak D call TRBD2 (6 bases). Germline values: CDR1 SGHRS, CDR2 YFSETQ. Trimming took off 3 bases at V and 0 bases at J, with 12 bases between the two ends. The CDR3 is 15 residues long. The DNA of the CDR3 is TGCGCCAGCAGCTACGACGGGGAGGACCAAGAGACCCAGTACTTC. This translates into CASSYDGEDQETQYF.

This chain joins TRBV7-2 and TRBJ2-4; D may correspond to TRBD1 or TRBD2 (5 bases each). The V gene lost 3 bases and the J gene lost 7 bases, with 13 bases spanning the gap. The CDR3 has 14 residues. The germline V gene has CDR1 SGHTA and CDR2 FQGNSA. CDR3 nucleotides: TGTGCCAGCAGCTTGGGGCCGGACTCTAACATTCAGTACTTC. Protein product: CASSLGPDSNIQYF.

The chain couples TRBV9 to TRBJ1-2; no reliable D call. Germline loops: CDR1 SGDLS, CDR2 YYNGEE. V was shortened by 0 bases and J by 4 bases, with 13 bases between the two germline ends. The CDR3 runs to 15 residues. The CDR3 spells CASSVGLRVSYGYTF. The CDR3 DNA reads as TGTGCCAGCAGCGTAGGGTTGAGGGTCAGCTATGGCTACACCTTC.

This clonotype was found a few times. The chain has TRBV6-5 and TRBJ2-3, with D perhaps assigned TRBD1 or TRBD2 (7 bases each). This CDR3 is 17 amino acids long. Trimming stripped 6 bases from V and 2 bases from J, with 21 bases between. The V gene's germline CDR1 is MNHEY and CDR2 SVGAGI. The CDR3 bases are TGTGCCAGCAGCTCCCCCAGGGGGGGCCAGACCACAGATACGCAGTATTTT. As protein: CASSSPRGGQTTDTQYF.

The chain couples TRBV3-1 to TRBJ2-5; 8 bases align to TRBD2. The tail of the sequence fits TRBJ2-7 better, so the J call may be wrong. The CDR3 sequence is 14 residues long. The germline CDR1 and CDR2 sequences are LGHDT and YNNKEL (reference sequence). CDR3 nucleotide sequence: TGTGCCAGCAGCACCGGGACTAGTCGTTACGAGCAGTACTTC. Amino acids: CASSTGTSRYEQYF.

The gene calls are TRBV4-3 and TRBJ1-3; D is undetermined. Germline lookup yields CDR1 LGHNA and CDR2 YSLEER. The CDR3 runs 15 residues. The V gene lost 1 base and the J gene lost 0 bases, with 7 bases spanning the gap. The CDR3 region has the DNA TGCGCCAGCAGCCAAGTAAGGTACTCTGGAAACACCATATATTTT. Translating gives CASSQVRYSGNTIYF.

This chain uses TRBV20-1 with TRBJ1-3; D gene uncertain. Deletions cut 6 bases from V and 0 bases from J, with 15 bases between. Germline lookup yields CDR1 DFQATT and CDR2 SNEGSKA (reference sequence). This CDR3 has 15 residues. The CDR3 reads CSAVPANSSGNTIYF. As DNA, the CDR3 is TGCAGTGCCGTACCGGCCAATAGCTCTGGAAACACCATATATTTT.

This clonotype has a single count. The J gene is TRBJ2-1, the V gene TRBV29-1, with D perhaps assigned TRBD1 or TRBD2 (5 bases each). The J call is uncertain, as TRBJ2-7 better fits the DNA end. Germline V lookup: CDR1 SQVTM, CDR2 ANQGSEA. The CDR3 covers 12 residues. The CDR3 DNA is TGCAGCGCCCAATCGGACGGGGCCGAGCAGTACTTC. Translation: CSAQSDGAEQYF.

V and J are TRBV19 and TRBJ1-2, with 8 bases matching TRBD1. Trimming cost V 7 bases and J 2 bases; bases outside gene matches: 12. CDR1 LNHDA and CDR2 SQIVND come from the germline V gene (reference sequence). The CDR3 covers 16 residues. The CDR3 DNA follows: TGTGCCAGTAATAACTACGTAAACAGGGGGAACTATGGCTACACCTTC. Translating it yields CASNNYVNRGNYGYTF.

The sample holds a few counts of this clonotype. The rearrangement links TRBV12-5 to TRBJ1-1, with D maybe TRBD1 (6 bases). Germline lookup yields CDR1 LGHNT and CDR2 FRNRAP. V shed 2 bases and J shed 1 base, with 11 bases lying between them. The CDR3 extends over 15 amino acids. CDR3 region: CASGLRRGQNTEAFF. The CDR3 bases are TGTGCTAGTGGTTTGAGGCGGGGACAGAACACTGAAGCTTTCTTT.